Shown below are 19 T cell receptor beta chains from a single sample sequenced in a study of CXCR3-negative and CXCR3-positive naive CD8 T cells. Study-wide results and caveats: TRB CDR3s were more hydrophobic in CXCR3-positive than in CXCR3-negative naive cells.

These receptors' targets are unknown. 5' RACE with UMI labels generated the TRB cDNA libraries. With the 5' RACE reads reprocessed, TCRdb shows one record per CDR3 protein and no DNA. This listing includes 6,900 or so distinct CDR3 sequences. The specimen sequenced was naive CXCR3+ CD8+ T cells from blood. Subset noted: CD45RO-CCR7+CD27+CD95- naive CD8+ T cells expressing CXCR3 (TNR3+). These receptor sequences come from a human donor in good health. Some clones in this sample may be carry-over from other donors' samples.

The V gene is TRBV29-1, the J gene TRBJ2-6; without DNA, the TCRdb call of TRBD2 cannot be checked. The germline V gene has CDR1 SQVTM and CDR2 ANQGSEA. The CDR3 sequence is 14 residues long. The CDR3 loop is CSVAGPSGANVLTF.

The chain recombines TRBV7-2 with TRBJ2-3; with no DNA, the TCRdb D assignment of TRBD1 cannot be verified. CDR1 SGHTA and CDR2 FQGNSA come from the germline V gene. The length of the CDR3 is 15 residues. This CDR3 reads CASSRGVASTDTQYF.

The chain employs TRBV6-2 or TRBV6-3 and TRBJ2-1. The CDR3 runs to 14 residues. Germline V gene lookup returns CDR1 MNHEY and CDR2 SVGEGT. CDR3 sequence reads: CASSLTSADNEQFF.

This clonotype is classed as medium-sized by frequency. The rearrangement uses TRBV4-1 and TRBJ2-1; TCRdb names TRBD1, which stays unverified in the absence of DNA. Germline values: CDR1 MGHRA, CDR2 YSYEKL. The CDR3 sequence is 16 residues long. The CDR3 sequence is CASSHSTGGVRDEQFF.

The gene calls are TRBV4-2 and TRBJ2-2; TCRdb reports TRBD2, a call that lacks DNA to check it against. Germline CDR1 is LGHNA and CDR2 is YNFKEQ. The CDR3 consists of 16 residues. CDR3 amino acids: CASSQNSGRNTGELFF.

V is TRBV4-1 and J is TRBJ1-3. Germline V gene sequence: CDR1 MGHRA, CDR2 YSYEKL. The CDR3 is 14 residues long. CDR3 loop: CASSQWDSGNTIYF.

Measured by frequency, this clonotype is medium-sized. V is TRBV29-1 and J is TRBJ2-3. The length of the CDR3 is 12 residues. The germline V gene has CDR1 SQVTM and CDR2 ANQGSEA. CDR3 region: CSVEVSLDTQYF.

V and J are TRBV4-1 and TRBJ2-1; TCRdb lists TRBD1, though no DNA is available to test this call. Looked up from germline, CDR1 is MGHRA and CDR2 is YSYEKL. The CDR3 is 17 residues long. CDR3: CASTSSDGGASYNEQFF.

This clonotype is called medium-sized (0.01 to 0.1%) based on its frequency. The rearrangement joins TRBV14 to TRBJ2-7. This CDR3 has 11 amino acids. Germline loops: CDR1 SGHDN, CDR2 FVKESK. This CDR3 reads CASSHSYEQYF.

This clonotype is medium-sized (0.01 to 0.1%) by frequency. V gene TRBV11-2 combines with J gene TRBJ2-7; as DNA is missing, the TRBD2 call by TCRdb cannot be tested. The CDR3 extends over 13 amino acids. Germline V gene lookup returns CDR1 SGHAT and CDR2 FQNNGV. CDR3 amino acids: CASSLVRAGEQYF.

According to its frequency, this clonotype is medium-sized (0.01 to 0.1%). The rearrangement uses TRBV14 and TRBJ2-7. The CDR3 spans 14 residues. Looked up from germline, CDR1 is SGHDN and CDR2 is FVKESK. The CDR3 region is CASSQGIGTYEQYF.

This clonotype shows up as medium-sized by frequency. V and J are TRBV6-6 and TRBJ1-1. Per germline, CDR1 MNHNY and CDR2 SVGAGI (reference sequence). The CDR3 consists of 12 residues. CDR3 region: CASSYTNTEAFF.

CDR3 sequence reads: CASSLWDRAVPDAGETQYF. The chain is built from TRBV28 and TRBJ2-5; TCRdb returns TRBD2, unconfirmable since there is no DNA. Germline values: CDR1 MDHEN, CDR2 SYDVKM. The CDR3 loop spans 19 amino acids.

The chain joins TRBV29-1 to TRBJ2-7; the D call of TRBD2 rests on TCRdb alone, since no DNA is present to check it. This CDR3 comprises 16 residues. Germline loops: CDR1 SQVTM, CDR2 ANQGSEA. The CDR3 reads CSVVSFAGGSSYEQYF.

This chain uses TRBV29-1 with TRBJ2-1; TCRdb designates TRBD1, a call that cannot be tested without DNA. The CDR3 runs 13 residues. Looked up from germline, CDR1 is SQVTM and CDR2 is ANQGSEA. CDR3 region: CSAKPGGNGEQFF.

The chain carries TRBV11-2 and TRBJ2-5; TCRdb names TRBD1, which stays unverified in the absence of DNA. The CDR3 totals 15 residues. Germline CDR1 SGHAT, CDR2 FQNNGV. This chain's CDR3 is CASSSQAAPQETQYF.

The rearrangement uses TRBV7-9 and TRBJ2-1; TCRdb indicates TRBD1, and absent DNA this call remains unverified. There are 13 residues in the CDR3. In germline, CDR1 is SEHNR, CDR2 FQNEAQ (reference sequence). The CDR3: CASSHRTGNEQFF.

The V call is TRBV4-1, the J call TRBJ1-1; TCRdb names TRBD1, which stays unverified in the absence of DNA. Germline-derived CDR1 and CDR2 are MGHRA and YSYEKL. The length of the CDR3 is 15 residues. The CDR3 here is CASSQERTGNTEAFF.

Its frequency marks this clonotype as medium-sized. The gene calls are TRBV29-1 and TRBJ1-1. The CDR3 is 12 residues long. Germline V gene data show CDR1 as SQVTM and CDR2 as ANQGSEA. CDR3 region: CSVHRGPVEAFF.